The 10 T cell receptor beta chains given below trace back to one sample, sequenced in a study of spatial heterogeneity in lung cancer. TCRdb ran MiXCR on the 5' RACE reads and lists one entry per CDR3 protein. The data show roughly 7,800 distinct CDR3 sequences, roughly 16% seen once. Time point meaning: sample taken at primary tumor resection. Material: normal lung tissue next to the tumor, obtained at surgery. Receptors were obtained from a male donor with early-stage non-small cell lung cancer.

This clonotype qualifies as medium-sized. CDR3: CSASQGSNQPQHF. The CDR3 bases are TGCAGTGCGTCACAGGGGAGCAATCAGCCCCAGCATTTT. The chain uses TRBV20-1 and TRBJ1-5, with 7 nucleotides matching TRBD1. CDR3 length equals 13 residues. The V gene's germline CDR1 is DFQATT and CDR2 SNEGSKA (reference sequence). Trimming took 6 bases from V and 1 from J; bases not matched to a gene: 3.

This clonotype occurred many times. This chain links TRBV7-9 with TRBJ1-1; D uncertain. The germline V and J ends were trimmed by 4 bases and 0 bases, with 15 bases remaining between them. This CDR3 contains 16 residues. Germline V lookup: CDR1 SEHNR, CDR2 FQNEAQ (reference sequence). In DNA, the CDR3 is TGTGCCAGCAGCTCGCCTCTGGGGAACCTGAACACTGAAGCTTTCTTT. Translating gives CASSSPLGNLNTEAFF.

The chain joins TRBV6-1 to TRBJ1-2; D is unclear. Trimming left V 2 bases short and J 4 bases short, with 8 bases between. This CDR3 spans 13 amino acids. The germline CDR1 and CDR2 sequences are MNHNS and SASEGT. The DNA for the CDR3 is TGTGCCAGCAGTGAAAGTCGGGGCTATGGCTACACCTTC. It encodes CASSESRGYGYTF.

Relative to its sample, this clonotype is medium-sized. The rearrangement joins TRBV27 to TRBJ1-5; D is possibly TRBD1 (6 bases). Per germline, CDR1 MNHEY and CDR2 SMNVEV (reference sequence). The CDR3 loop spans 15 amino acids. Trimming took 7 bases from V and 0 from J, leaving 13 bases between them. The DNA of the CDR3 is TGTGCCAGCACTCTTCAGGGGAATAGCAATCAGCCCCAGCATTTT. It specifies CASTLQGNSNQPQHF.

The rearrangement uses TRBV18 and TRBJ2-3; D is perhaps TRBD1 (6 bases). Germline CDR1 KGHSH, CDR2 LQKENI. This CDR3 comprises 14 residues. V dropped 5 bases and J dropped 4 bases, with 13 bases sitting between them. CDR3 amino acids: CASSWTVPADTQYF. CDR3 coding DNA: TGTGCCAGCTCATGGACAGTCCCGGCAGATACGCAGTATTTT.

This clonotype was picked up many times. The genes are TRBV2 and TRBJ2-1; TRBD1 matches 9 bases. This CDR3 spans 15 amino acids. Germline CDR1 reads SNHLY; CDR2 reads FYNNEI. V lost 7 bases and J lost 8; bases outside the gene matches: 12. The CDR3 protein is CASKIRDRAQDEQFF. In DNA form, the CDR3 reads TGTGCCAGCAAAATCCGGGACAGGGCGCAAGATGAGCAGTTCTTC. The full variable domain, its missing parts supplied by reference TRBV2 and TRBJ2-1, is EPEVTQTPSHQVTQMGQEVILRCVPISNHLYFYWYRQILGQKVEFLVSFYNNEISEKSEIFDDQFSVERPDGSNFTLKIRSTKLEDSAMYFCASKIRDRAQDEQFFGPGTRLTVL.

V and J are TRBV14 and TRBJ2-7; D not certain. Germline-derived CDR1 and CDR2 are SGHDN and FVKESK. The V and J ends lost 4 bases and 6 bases respectively, with 25 bases between them. The CDR3 loop spans 17 amino acids. CDR3 DNA sequence: TGTGCCAGCAGCCCTCAACCAATTTCCCCTGGTCTCGGCGAGCAGTACTTC. It encodes CASSPQPISPGLGEQYF.

In this sample, this clonotype turned up many times. The chain recombines TRBV5-6 with TRBJ2-3; the D is unclear. CDR3 size: 11 residues. V shed 3 bases and J shed 6 bases, with 5 bases lying between them. Germline V gene sequence: CDR1 SGHDT, CDR2 YYEEEE. This chain's CDR3 is CASSSEDTQYF. The CDR3 bases are TGTGCCAGCAGCTCGGAGGATACGCAGTATTTT.

This clonotype was counted ten times or more. This CDR3 is CASSSLHGSNQPQHF. CDR3 in DNA: TGTGCCAGCAGTTCTCTTCACGGGAGCAATCAGCCCCAGCATTTT. The chain links TRBV28 to TRBJ1-5; no clear D gene. The V end lost 4 bases, the J end lost 1 base, and 11 bases lay between the germline ends. The length of the CDR3 is 15 residues. Germline V lookup: CDR1 MDHEN, CDR2 SYDVKM.

Sample share makes this clonotype large (0.1 to 1%). This sequence joins TRBV6-6 and TRBJ2-3; 8 positions match TRBD2. The V segment lost 0 bases and the J segment 4 bases; nucleotides outside the gene matches: 3. Germline CDR1 is MNHNY and CDR2 is SVGAGI (reference sequence). There are 15 residues in the CDR3. The CDR3 reads CASSYSSAGADTQYF. The CDR3 DNA sequence: TGTGCCAGCAGTTACTCATCAGCGGGGGCAGATACGCAGTATTTT.